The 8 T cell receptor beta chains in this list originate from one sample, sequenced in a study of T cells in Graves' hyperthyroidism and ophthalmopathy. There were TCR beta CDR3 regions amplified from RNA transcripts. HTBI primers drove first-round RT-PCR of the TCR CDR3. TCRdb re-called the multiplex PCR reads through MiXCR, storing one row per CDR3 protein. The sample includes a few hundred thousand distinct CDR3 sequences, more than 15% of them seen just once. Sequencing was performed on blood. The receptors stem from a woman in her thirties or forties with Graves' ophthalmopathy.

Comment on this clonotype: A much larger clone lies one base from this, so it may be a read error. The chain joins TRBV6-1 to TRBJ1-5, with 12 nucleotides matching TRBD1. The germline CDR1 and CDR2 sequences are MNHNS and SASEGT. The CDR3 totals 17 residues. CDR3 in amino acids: CAGSGWDRGRSNQPQHF. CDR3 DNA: TGTGCCGGCAGTGGTTGGGACAGGGGGCGTAGCAATCAGCCCCAGCATTTT.

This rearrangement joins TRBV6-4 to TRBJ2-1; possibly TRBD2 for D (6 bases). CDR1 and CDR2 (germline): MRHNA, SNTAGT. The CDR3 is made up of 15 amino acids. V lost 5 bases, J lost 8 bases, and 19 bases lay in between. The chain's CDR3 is CASSIRDRGTYEQFF. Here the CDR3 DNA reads TGTGCCAGCAGTATCCGGGATCGAGGGACTTATGAGCAGTTCTTC.

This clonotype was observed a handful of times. The CDR3 reads CSARDPGRVDGYTF. As DNA, the CDR3 is TGCAGTGCTAGAGACCCCGGCAGGGTGGATGGCTACACCTTC. The rearrangement joins TRBV20-1 to TRBJ1-2; tentative D call: TRBD1 (5 bases). Germline CDR1 DFQATT, CDR2 SNEGSKA (reference sequence). This CDR3 contains 14 residues. Trimming took off 0 bases at V and 6 bases at J, with 14 bases between the two ends.

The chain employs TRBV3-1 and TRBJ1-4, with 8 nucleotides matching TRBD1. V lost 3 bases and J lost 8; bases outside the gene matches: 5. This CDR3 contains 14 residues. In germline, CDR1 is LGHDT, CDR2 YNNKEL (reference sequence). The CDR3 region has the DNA TGTGCCAGCAGCCAGCGGACAGGGTTCGAAAAACTGTTTTTT. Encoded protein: CASSQRTGFEKLFF.

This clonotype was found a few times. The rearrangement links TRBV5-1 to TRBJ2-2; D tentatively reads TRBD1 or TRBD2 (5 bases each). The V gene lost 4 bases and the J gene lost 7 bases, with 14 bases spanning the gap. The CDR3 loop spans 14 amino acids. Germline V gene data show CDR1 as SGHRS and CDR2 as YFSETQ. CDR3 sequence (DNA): TGCGCCAGCAGCCGGGGTGGCACAGGCGGGGAGCTGTTTTTT. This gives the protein CASSRGGTGGELFF.

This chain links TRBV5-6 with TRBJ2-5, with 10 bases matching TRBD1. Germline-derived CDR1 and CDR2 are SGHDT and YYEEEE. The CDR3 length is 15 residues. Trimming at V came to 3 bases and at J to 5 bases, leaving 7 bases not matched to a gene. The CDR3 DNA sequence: TGTGCCAGCAGCTCCGGGACAGGGGATAGGGAGACCCAGTACTTC. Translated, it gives CASSSGTGDRETQYF.

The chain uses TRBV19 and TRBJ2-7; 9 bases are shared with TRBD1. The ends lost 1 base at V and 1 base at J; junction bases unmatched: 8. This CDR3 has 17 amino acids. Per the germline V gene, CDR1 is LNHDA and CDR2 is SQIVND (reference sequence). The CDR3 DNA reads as TGTGCCAGTAGTATAGCCTCCCCGGGACAGGGATCCTACGAGCAGTACTTC. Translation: CASSIASPGQGSYEQYF.

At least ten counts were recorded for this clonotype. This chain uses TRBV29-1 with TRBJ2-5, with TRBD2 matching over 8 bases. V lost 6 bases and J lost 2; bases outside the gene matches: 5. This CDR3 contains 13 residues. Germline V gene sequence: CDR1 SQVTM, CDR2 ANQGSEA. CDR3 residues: CSVQASGQETQYF. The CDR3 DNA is TGCAGCGTCCAGGCTAGCGGGCAAGAGACCCAGTACTTC.